One and the same sample provided the 8 T cell receptor beta chains below, sequenced in a study of OX40 agonist ivuxolimab in advanced cancers. The table came from immunoSEQ multiplex PCR; TCRdb's copy has only in-frame clones and leaves some out. The repertoire includes about 65,000 clones, around 87% of them detected once, and less than 0.4% sits in the top ten. Sequencing was performed on CD4+ or CD8+ T cells sorted from blood, taken in a trial of the OX40 agonist ivuxolimab. The receptors come from an adult with an advanced solid tumor such as melanoma, head and neck, liver or kidney cancer.

The chain combines TRBV29-1 with TRBJ2-7, with 7 bases that match TRBD1. The CDR3 consists of 13 residues. Germline CDR1 reads SQVTM; CDR2 reads ANQGSEA. V lost 3 bases and J lost 5; bases outside the gene matches: 7. The CDR3: CSVERQGRDEQYF. CDR3 in DNA: TGCAGCGTTGAGAGACAGGGAAGGGACGAGCAGTACTTC.

J is TRBJ2-5 and V is TRBV19; 9 bases are shared with TRBD2. The V and J ends lost 5 bases and 1 base, in that order; junction bases with no gene match: 5. This CDR3 contains 15 residues. Germline-derived CDR1 and CDR2 are LNHDA and SQIVND (reference sequence). CDR3 region: CASSFVTSGQETQYF. CDR3 bases: TGTGCCAGTAGTTTTGTGACTAGCGGCCAAGAGACCCAGTACTTC.

The gene calls are TRBV6-1 and TRBJ1-5; no clear D gene. The CDR3 has 15 amino acids. CDR1 is MNHNS, CDR2 SASEGT, per germline. V lost 6 bases, J lost 0 bases, and 12 bases lay in between. CDR3 bases: TGTGCCAGCAGGTACAACACGGGTAGCAATCAGCCCCAGCATTTT. Protein: CASRYNTGSNQPQHF.

For the CDR3, the DNA is TGTGCCAGCAGCTTAGGAGGGGGCGAAAACACCATATATTTT. This translates into CASSLGGGENTIYF. The V call is TRBV7-9, the J call TRBJ1-3; 7 bases map to TRBD1. CDR1 is SEHNR and CDR2 is FQNEAQ in the germline V gene (reference sequence). V was pared by 1 base and J by 6 bases, with 3 bases of the junction left unmatched. The CDR3 is 14 amino acids.

This clone was counted a single time. The chain couples TRBV11-2 to TRBJ2-7, with unresolved D. Germline V lookup: CDR1 SGHAT, CDR2 FQNNGV. The CDR3 has 16 amino acids. V was cut by 2 bases and J by 1 base, with 15 bases left in between. This CDR3 is CASSLSAGLGSYEQYF. For the CDR3, the DNA is TGTGCCAGCAGCTTAAGCGCAGGCCTGGGGTCCTACGAGCAGTACTTC.

As for this clone: Mismatch with germline at one junction end may stem from a read error. V usage is TRBV7-9 and J usage is TRBJ1-2, with TRBD1 matching 8 bases. CDR1 SEHNR and CDR2 FQNEAQ come from the germline V gene (reference sequence). The length of the CDR3 is 14 residues. The CDR3 region has the DNA TGTGCCAGCAGCCTTCAACCGCTAGGACAGGGATCCGCCTTC. Its translation: CASSLQPLGQGSAF.

The chain uses TRBV15 and TRBJ1-1; the match to TRBD1 covers 7 bases. The ends lost 5 bases at V and 4 bases at J; junction bases unmatched: 4. CDR1 is LNHNV, CDR2 YYDKDF, per germline (reference sequence). The CDR3 has 13 amino acids. CDR3 loop: CATSGNRGTEAFF. The CDR3 nucleotides read TGTGCCACCAGCGGGAACAGGGGCACTGAAGCTTTCTTT.

This chain uses TRBV7-9 with TRBJ1-5; 9 bases are a match to TRBD1. The CDR3 runs to 15 residues. J lost 3 bases, V lost 7 bases, and 7 bases had no gene match. Germline values: CDR1 SEHNR, CDR2 FQNEAQ (reference sequence). The CDR3 loop is CASTRTGANNQPQHF. The CDR3 region has the DNA TGTGCCAGCACCAGGACAGGGGCCAACAATCAGCCCCAGCATTTT.